A single sample gave rise to the 8 T cell receptor beta chains below, sequenced in a study of T cell clonality in common variable immunodeficiency. Which antigens these TCRs recognize remains unknown. The study, taken as a whole, reports: Fewer deletions and N-nucleotide insertions were reportedly seen in common variable immunodeficiency TCR beta sequences.

Generated by immunoSEQ multiplex PCR, the TCRdb table keeps only in-frame clones and is missing some. Singletons are absent from the sample, which has fewer than 20,000 clones. The sequencing input was peripheral blood mononuclear cells. Source of these receptors: a human donor with common variable immunodeficiency.

This clone was found many times. The CDR3 goes on 3 residues after the read ends, and that part is filled in from the germline J gene. This chain links TRBV6-2 or TRBV6-3 with TRBJ2-7, with 10 bases matching TRBD2. J was trimmed by 5 bases and V by 4 bases; bases with no gene match: 5. In germline, CDR1 is MNHEY, CDR2 SVGEGT. The CDR3 totals 14 residues. The CDR3 DNA, read in part, is TGTGCCAGCAGTTCCTTAGCGGGGGGCAACGAG. Amino acids: CASSSLAGGNE. The entire CDR3 is CASSSLAGGNEQYF.

This clone was seen many times. The read stops 3 residues short of the end of the CDR3; the missing end is completed from the germline J gene. V is TRBV5-1 and J is TRBJ2-3, with TRBD2 as a possible D gene (6 bases). V was pared by 6 bases and J by 4 bases, with 18 bases between. Per germline, CDR1 SGHRS and CDR2 YFSETQ. This CDR3 has 15 residues. The CDR3 protein is CASKVTGLRADTQYF. CDR3 bases read: TGCGCCAGCAAAGTAACCGGACTACGAGCAGATACG.

Details on this clone: The sequenced fragment ends 3 residues before the CDR3 boundary, so the rest is inferred from the germline J gene. The rearrangement uses TRBV7-2 and TRBJ2-7; 14 bases match TRBD2. The CDR3 is made up of 15 amino acids. After removal of 5 bases from V and 4 bases from J, the junction contained 4 bases not matched to a gene. Germline V lookup: CDR1 SGHTA, CDR2 FQGNSA. CDR3 sequence: CASSRLAGGTYEQYF. The CDR3 DNA, read in part, is TGTGCCAGCAGCCGACTAGCGGGAGGGACATACGAG.

The sample holds many counts of this clone. The CDR3 end is not reached by the read, which stops 3 residues before it; the germline J gene fills it in. The J gene is TRBJ2-2, the V gene TRBV18; D perhaps matches TRBD1 (6 bases). The CDR3 loop spans 14 amino acids. V lost 6 bases, J lost 1 base, and 9 bases lay in between. CDR1 KGHSH and CDR2 LQKENI come from the germline V gene. Partial CDR3 DNA: TGTGCCAGCTCTTCAGGGGTGAACACCGGGGAG. Translation: CASSSGVNTGE. The whole CDR3 sequence reads CASSSGVNTGELFF.

This clone was seen at least ten times. The DNA ends 3 residues before the CDR3 does, and the rest of the CDR3 is filled in from the germline J gene. This chain connects TRBV28 to TRBJ1-1, with 7 nucleotides matching TRBD1. Germline V gene lookup returns CDR1 MDHEN and CDR2 SYDVKM. The J segment lost 1 base and the V segment lost 4 bases, leaving 3 bases of the junction unmatched. CDR3 length equals 14 residues. The sequenced CDR3 bases are TGTGCCAGCAGTTCACACAGGGGGAACACTGAA. This translates into CASSSHRGNTE. In full, the CDR3 is CASSSHRGNTEAFF.

This clone occurred many times. The sequence runs out 3 residues before the end of the CDR3; the remainder is reconstructed from the germline J gene. The chain recombines TRBV18 with TRBJ2-3; TRBD1 might be the D (6 bases). The V end was cut by 2 bases, the J end by 3 bases, with 15 bases between. CDR3 size: 16 residues. The germline gives CDR1 KGHSH, CDR2 LQKENI. CDR3 DNA (partial): TGTGCCAGCTCACCAGGTCAGGGGATAGCGACAGATACG. This encodes CASSPGQGIATDT. In full, the CDR3 reads CASSPGQGIATDTQYF.

With regard to this clone: Read coverage stops 3 residues before the CDR3 terminus; the germline J gene supplies the remainder. The chain links TRBV6-2 or TRBV6-3 to TRBJ2-5; possibly TRBD2 for D (7 bases). Trimming cost V 5 bases and J 5 bases, with 15 bases left between them. The CDR3 spans 14 residues. The germline CDR1 and CDR2 sequences are MNHEY and SVGEGT. The CDR3 bases that were read are TGTGCCAGCAGTCCACGGGGGGCCGGGGAGACC. As protein: CASSPRGAGET. The complete CDR3 sequence is CASSPRGAGETQYF.

This clone has only a few counts. The read stops 3 residues short of the end of the CDR3; the missing end is completed from the germline J gene. This chain connects TRBV20-1 to TRBJ2-7; TRBD2 might be the D (6 bases). The germline V gene has CDR1 DFQATT and CDR2 SNEGSKA (reference sequence). The CDR3 covers 17 residues. The V end was cut by 0 bases, the J end by 4 bases, with 22 bases between. The CDR3 DNA, read in part, is TGCAGTGCTAGAGACCCCTCCGGTAGCGGAGCTGGGTACGAG. Translating it yields CSARDPSGSGAGYE. The entire CDR3 protein reads CSARDPSGSGAGYEQYF.